Described below is a single T cell receptor (beta chain) sequence and its context. Repertoires were generated with immunoSEQ multiplex PCR, while TCRdb's copy carries only in-frame clones and drops some. This table has fewer than 90,000 clones, around 97% appearing once. The V gene lost 4 bases and the J gene lost 5 bases, with 18 bases spanning the gap. The CDR3 has 15 amino acids. Looked up from germline, CDR1 is SGHNT and CDR2 is YYREEE (reference sequence). This sample was taken from a study of technical replicates of blood from a handful of donors. The chain combines TRBV5-4 with TRBJ1-1; D gene uncertain. Sequenced material: T cells isolated from PBMCs. This sequence was found in a human donor in good health. CDR3 sequence (DNA): TGTGCCAGCAGCCCTATAAATGGGCTTAGGACTGAAGCTTTCTTT. Amino acids: CASSPINGLRTEAFF.